The 22 T cell receptor beta chains given below trace back to one sample, sequenced in a study of blood T cell repertoires in COVID-19. Sequencing was performed with immunoSEQ multiplex PCR; in TCRdb, only in-frame clones are kept and a portion is missing. The table has some 210,000 clones, 81% seen once; the top ten hold approximately 9%. Sequencing used PBMCs or T cells enriched from blood (not recorded which). The receptors stem from a woman between 50 and 59 years old with acute COVID-19.

This clone was seen a few times. V usage is TRBV6-2 or TRBV6-3 and J usage is TRBJ2-5; 9 nucleotides align to TRBD1. The CDR3 is 15 amino acids. Per the germline V gene, CDR1 is MNHEY and CDR2 is SVGEGT. J was trimmed by 5 bases and V by 5 bases; bases with no gene match: 9. The CDR3 bases are TGTGCCAGCAGTGACCCGGGACAGGGTCGGGAGACCCAGTACTTC. Translation: CASSDPGQGRETQYF.

The chain employs TRBV18 and TRBJ2-2; 8 nucleotides agree with TRBD1. The CDR3 length is 16 residues. J lost 5 bases, V lost 1 base, and 6 bases had no gene match. The germline CDR1 and CDR2 sequences are KGHSH and LQKENI. The CDR3 protein is CASSPRTGIETGELFF. The CDR3 nucleotides read TGTGCCAGCTCACCACGGACAGGGATAGAGACCGGGGAGCTGTTTTTT.

Points on this clone: This same CDR3 is encoded by further DNA sequences in the sample. V usage is TRBV24-1 and J usage is TRBJ1-2; 8 nucleotides line up with TRBD1. The trim removed 7 bases at V and 4 bases at J, leaving 4 bases unmatched. The CDR3 totals 13 residues. Germline V gene data show CDR1 as KGHDR and CDR2 as SFDVKD. The DNA for the CDR3 is TGTGCCACCAGCACAGGACAGGGCTATGGCTACACCTTC. As protein: CATSTGQGYGYTF.

This clone was seen a handful of times. The chain uses TRBV19 and TRBJ2-2; TRBD2 might be the D (5 bases). V lost 0 bases to trimming and J lost 4 bases, with 18 bases between them. Germline V gene data show CDR1 as LNHDA and CDR2 as SQIVND (reference sequence). The CDR3 length is 18 residues. CDR3 coding DNA: TGTGCCAGTAGTATAGAGAGGGTGGGAGCCTCGGGCACCGGGGAGCTGTTTTTT. Encoded protein: CASSIERVGASGTGELFF.

This clone was found once. V gene TRBV2 combines with J gene TRBJ2-4; 9 bases are a match to TRBD2. This CDR3 is 13 amino acids long. In germline, CDR1 is SNHLY, CDR2 FYNNEI. With V trimmed by 6 bases and J by 4 bases, 1 base remained unmatched. CDR3 protein: CASRLAGKNIQYF. CDR3 coding DNA: TGTGCCAGCAGGCTAGCGGGGAAAAACATTCAGTACTTC.

The rearrangement links TRBV7-2 to TRBJ2-1; 10 bases align to TRBD2. This CDR3 has 16 residues. With V trimmed by 2 bases and J by 5 bases, 6 bases remained unmatched. CDR1 and CDR2 (germline): SGHTA, FQGNSA. CDR3 residues: CASSLTGTSVNNEQFF. CDR3 in DNA: TGTGCCAGCAGCTTAACCGGGACTAGCGTAAACAATGAGCAGTTCTTC.

This clone has only one observation. The chain couples TRBV4-3 to TRBJ2-3, with TRBD1 as a possible D gene (5 bases). This CDR3 spans 15 amino acids. The germline V gene has CDR1 LGHNA and CDR2 YSLEER. Trimming stripped 0 bases from V and 4 bases from J, with 11 bases between. The CDR3 protein is CASSQDQGFADTQYF. The CDR3 coding sequence is TGCGCCAGCAGCCAAGATCAGGGTTTCGCAGATACGCAGTATTTT.

The chain carries TRBV28 and TRBJ2-7, with a possible D match to TRBD2 (5 bases). CDR3 length: 17 residues. V was clipped by 6 bases and J by 0 bases, with 21 bases between them. Germline CDR1 is MDHEN and CDR2 is SYDVKM. CDR3 DNA: TGTGCCAGCAGCTTCCGACTATCGTACCCATTCTCCTACGAGCAGTACTTC. Protein sequence: CASSFRLSYPFSYEQYF.

The CDR3 reads CASSFGTGGQEKLFF. CDR3 nucleotide sequence: TGTGCCAGCAGCTTCGGGACAGGGGGACAAGAAAAACTGTTTTTT. The rearrangement uses TRBV7-9 and TRBJ1-4; 11 bases line up with TRBD1. This CDR3 region has 15 residues. Per germline, CDR1 SEHNR and CDR2 FQNEAQ (reference sequence). V shed 3 bases and J 8 bases; nucleotides not matched to a gene: 5.

The chain joins TRBV6-5 to TRBJ2-3; D is perhaps TRBD2 (5 bases). V lost 8 bases to trimming and J lost 2 bases, with 17 bases between them. Per the germline V gene, CDR1 is MNHEY and CDR2 is SVGAGI. The CDR3 has 15 residues. The CDR3 sequence is CASCSQRLFTDTQYF. The CDR3 coding sequence is TGTGCCAGCTGTTCCCAGCGGTTATTCACAGATACGCAGTATTTT.

V is TRBV21-1 and J is TRBJ2-7; the table's D call, TRBD1, has no DNA check behind it. TRBV21-1 is an annotated pseudogene. The CDR3 length is 15 residues. DNA of the CDR3: TGTGCCAGCAGCAAAGTGACAGGGGCAACCTACGAGCAGTACTTC. This codes for CASSKVTGATYEQYF.

The sample holds a few counts of this clone. The rearrangement joins TRBV4-3 to TRBJ2-1, with 11 bases that match TRBD2. Trimming removed 3 bases from V and 7 bases from J; junction bases left unmatched: 8. The V gene's germline CDR1 is LGHNA and CDR2 YSLEER. This CDR3 region has 16 residues. CDR3: CASSHAPGLAANEQFF. DNA of the CDR3: TGCGCCAGCAGCCACGCTCCGGGACTAGCGGCGAATGAGCAGTTCTTC.

This chain joins TRBV25-1 and TRBJ1-4; 9 bases match TRBD1. Germline V gene lookup returns CDR1 MGHDK and CDR2 SYGVNS. Germline trimming cut 3 bases from V and 0 bases from J; bases unmatched to any gene: 5. The length of the CDR3 is 17 residues. This CDR3 reads CASSDRGQGTTNEKLFF. CDR3 nucleotides: TGTGCCAGCAGTGATCGGGGACAGGGCACAACTAATGAAAAACTGTTTTTT.

On this clone: One junction end does not reproduce the germline sequence, and a read error may be involved. The genes are TRBV10-2 and TRBJ2-1; 7 bases are shared with TRBD1. Germline-derived CDR1 and CDR2 are WSHSY and SAAADI. The CDR3 is 11 amino acids. CDR3 DNA: TGCGCCAGCAGTGATACCGGACAGGCAATCTTC. Protein product: CASSDTGQAIF.

The J gene is TRBJ2-3, the V gene TRBV19; 11 bases align to TRBD2. Per the germline V gene, CDR1 is LNHDA and CDR2 is SQIVND (reference sequence). CDR3 length: 16 residues. The trim removed 6 bases at V and 4 bases at J, leaving 9 bases unmatched. In DNA form, the CDR3 reads TGTGCCAGTAGGGCCCGGTTAGCGGGAGGGCCAGATACGCAGTATTTT. This gives the protein CASRARLAGGPDTQYF.

The gene calls are TRBV11-3 and TRBJ1-5; maybe TRBD1 (6 bases). Germline V lookup: CDR1 SGHNT, CDR2 YENEEA. V lost 4 bases to trimming and J lost 0 bases, with 25 bases between them. This CDR3 is 20 amino acids long. CDR3 nucleotides: TGTGCCAGCAGCTCCCTTCCCATGGGCAGGGGAGCACATAGCAATCAGCCCCAGCATTTT. This encodes CASSSLPMGRGAHSNQPQHF.

This clone is a singleton in its sample. V gene TRBV4-1 combines with J gene TRBJ1-4; 8 positions agree with TRBD1. Germline V gene sequence: CDR1 MGHRA, CDR2 YSYEKL. V was clipped by 1 base and J by 8 bases; unmatched bases: 9. This CDR3 has 16 amino acids. In DNA, the CDR3 is TGCGCCAGCAGCCAAGGGCCCTGGAGACAGGGGGAAAAACTGTTTTTT. It specifies CASSQGPWRQGEKLFF.

The chain has TRBV6-5 and TRBJ1-5; perhaps TRBD1 as D (6 bases). The CDR3 length is 15 residues. V was cut by 2 bases and J by 5 bases, with 13 bases left in between. Per the germline V gene, CDR1 is MNHEY and CDR2 is SVGAGI. The CDR3 is CASSYTTGQDQPQHF. CDR3 nucleotides: TGTGCCAGCAGTTACACAACAGGGCAGGATCAGCCCCAGCATTTT.

J is TRBJ2-2 and V is TRBV15; D ambiguous. V was shortened by 0 bases and J by 0 bases, with 8 bases between the two germline ends. The CDR3 is 16 amino acids. In germline, CDR1 is LNHNV, CDR2 YYDKDF (reference sequence). The CDR3 loop is CATSRDRPPNTGELFF. DNA of the CDR3: TGTGCCACCAGCAGAGATCGTCCCCCGAACACCGGGGAGCTGTTTTTT.

The chain's CDR3 is CASSHGQGYEQYF. CDR3 DNA: TGCGCCAGCAGCCATGGACAGGGGTACGAGCAGTACTTC. The rearrangement joins TRBV5-1 to TRBJ2-7; 9 nucleotides line up with TRBD1. The V and J ends lost 4 bases and 4 bases, in that order; junction bases with no gene match: 3. Germline CDR1 is SGHRS and CDR2 is YFSETQ. The CDR3 has 13 amino acids.

This CDR3 reads CASSQDRVGTEAFF. In nucleotides, the CDR3 is TGCGCCAGCAGCCAGGACAGGGTCGGGACTGAAGCTTTCTTT. The chain uses TRBV4-3 and TRBJ1-1; 8 bases agree with TRBD1. The germline CDR1 and CDR2 sequences are LGHNA and YSLEER. The CDR3 totals 14 residues. Trimming removed 3 bases from V and 5 bases from J; junction bases left unmatched: 5.

In nucleotides, the CDR3 is TGTGCCAGCAGTAGCGGGACTAGCGGGATTAGGGAGCAGTTCTTC. Translation gives CASSSGTSGIREQFF. The chain uses TRBV6-5 and TRBJ2-1; 13 bases match TRBD2. The CDR3 contains 15 residues. With 5 bases clipped from V and 10 bases from J, the junction kept 8 bases outside the gene matches. Germline V gene data show CDR1 as MNHEY and CDR2 as SVGAGI.